Presented here are 8 T cell receptor beta chains from one specimen sequenced in a study of blood T cell repertoires in COVID-19. Measured with immunoSEQ multiplex PCR; TCRdb has only the in-frame clones, and not every one. The sample comprises around 69,000 clones, 85% of which are singletons, and 20% to 25% rests with the top ten. Sequencing used peripheral blood. Every receptor here comes from a man aged 50-59 years with acute or convalescent COVID-19.

The chain couples TRBV5-5 to TRBJ2-2; the match to TRBD2 covers 8 bases. V shed 0 bases, J shed 5 bases, and the junction held 9 bases outside the gene matches. The germline V gene has CDR1 SGHKS and CDR2 YYEKEE (reference sequence). CDR3 length: 17 amino acids. The CDR3 DNA sequence: TGTGCCAGCAGCTTGGTCGGTAGCGGGGATTTGACCGGGGAGCTGTTTTTT. It codes for CASSLVGSGDLTGELFF.

The J gene is TRBJ2-5, the V gene TRBV6-2 or TRBV6-3; D is uncertain. Trimming cost V 2 bases and J 2 bases, with 12 bases left between them. The length of the CDR3 is 15 residues. Germline V gene data show CDR1 as MNHEY and CDR2 as SVGEGT. The CDR3 nucleotides are TGTGCCAGCAGTTACCCGACACGTTTACAAGAGACCCAGTACTTC. The encoded protein is CASSYPTRLQETQYF.

The V and J genes are TRBV6-5 and TRBJ2-1; possibly TRBD2 for D (6 bases). Trimming shortened V by 5 bases and J by 6 bases, and 17 bases separated the two germline ends. Germline values: CDR1 MNHEY, CDR2 SVGAGI. This CDR3 region has 15 residues. The CDR3 here is CASSPSGGWGNEQFF. DNA of the CDR3: TGTGCCAGCAGTCCCTCTGGAGGGTGGGGCAATGAGCAGTTCTTC.

The chain recombines TRBV18 with TRBJ2-7, with TRBD2 as a possible D gene (5 bases). V was shortened by 1 base and J by 4 bases, with 11 bases between the two germline ends. This CDR3 contains 14 residues. Per the germline V gene, CDR1 is KGHSH and CDR2 is LQKENI. CDR3 DNA: TGTGCCAGCTCACCACTTGCGGGCGGTTACGAGCAGTACTTC. Its protein is CASSPLAGGYEQYF.

The CDR3, as DNA: TGTGCCAGCAGCTCAACATCCGACGAGCAGTACTTC. Its protein is CASSSTSDEQYF. The V and J genes are TRBV7-8 and TRBJ2-7; the D is unclear. Germline CDR1 and CDR2: SGHVS and FQNEAQ. The CDR3 is 12 amino acids. V dropped 4 bases and J dropped 5 bases, with 9 bases sitting between them.

The J gene is TRBJ2-3, the V gene TRBV5-5; the match to TRBD2 covers 12 bases. CDR3 size: 15 residues. Germline trimming cut 0 bases from V and 9 bases from J; bases unmatched to any gene: 5. Germline CDR1 reads SGHKS; CDR2 reads YYEKEE (reference sequence). The CDR3 DNA follows: TGTGCCAGCAGCTTGGAACTAGCGGGGGGTAAGACGCAGTATTTT. It encodes CASSLELAGGKTQYF.

The CDR3 protein is CASRTKAGTEAFF. CDR3 sequence (DNA): TGTGCCAGCAGGACCAAGGCGGGCACTGAAGCTTTCTTT. This chain links TRBV12-3 or TRBV12-4 with TRBJ1-1; D is undetermined. The germline V and J ends were trimmed by 6 bases and 4 bases, with 12 bases remaining between them. The length of the CDR3 is 13 residues.

V usage is TRBV11-2 and J usage is TRBJ2-1; 9 nucleotides line up with TRBD1. CDR3 size: 15 residues. Per germline, CDR1 SGHAT and CDR2 FQNNGV. Germline trimming cut 5 bases from V and 7 bases from J; bases unmatched to any gene: 9. DNA of the CDR3: TGTGCCAGCAGCCTTCTGGGACAGGGTATTAATGAGCAGTTCTTC. This codes for CASSLLGQGINEQFF.